This T cell receptor (beta chain) derives from a study of T cell responses to AZD1222 COVID-19 vaccine. Method: immunoSEQ multiplex PCR; TCRdb's copy keeps in-frame clones and lacks some. The sample comprises 100,000 to 150,000 clones, roughly 85% of which are singletons, and approximately 8% rests with the top ten. Germline CDR1 SGHRS, CDR2 YFSETQ. Trimming cost V 0 bases and J 1 base, with 19 bases left between them. The CDR3 contains 18 residues. Sequencing was performed on peripheral blood, taken 28 days after the second dose of the MenACWY control vaccine. This TCR came from an adult who received the MenACWY meningococcal vaccine as a control. The rearrangement links TRBV5-1 to TRBJ2-5, with a possible D match to TRBD1 (6 bases). This CDR3 reads CASSLAHRVRTLQETQYF. CDR3 DNA sequence: TGCGCCAGCAGCTTGGCTCACAGGGTCAGGACCCTCCAAGAGACCCAGTACTTC.